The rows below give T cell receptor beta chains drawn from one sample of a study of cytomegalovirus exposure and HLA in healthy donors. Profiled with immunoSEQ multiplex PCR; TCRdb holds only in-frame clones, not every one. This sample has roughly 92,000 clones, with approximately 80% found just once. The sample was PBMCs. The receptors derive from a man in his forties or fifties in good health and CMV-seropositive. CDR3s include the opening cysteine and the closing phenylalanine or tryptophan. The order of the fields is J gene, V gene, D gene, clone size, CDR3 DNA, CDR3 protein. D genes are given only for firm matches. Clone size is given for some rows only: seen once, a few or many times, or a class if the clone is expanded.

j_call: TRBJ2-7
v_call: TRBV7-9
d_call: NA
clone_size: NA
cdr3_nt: TGTTCCGGGACAAATGGGGGAGCTCCCTACGAGCAGTACTTC
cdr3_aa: CSGTNGGAPYEQYF

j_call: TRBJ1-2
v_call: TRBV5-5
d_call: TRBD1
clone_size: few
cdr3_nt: TGTGCCAGCAGCCCCAGGACAGGGGGCTATGATGGCTACACCTTC
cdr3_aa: CASSPRTGGYDGYTF

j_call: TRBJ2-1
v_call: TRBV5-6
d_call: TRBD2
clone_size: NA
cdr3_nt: TGTGCCAGCAGCCTAACTAGCGGGAGTTTCAATGAGCAGTTCTTC
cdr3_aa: CASSLTSGSFNEQFF

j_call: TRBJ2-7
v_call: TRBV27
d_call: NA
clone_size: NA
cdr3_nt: TGTGCCAGCAAAGGTTCTAGAGCCGGGATAACCGCCTACGAGCAGTACTTC
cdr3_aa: CASKGSRAGITAYEQYF

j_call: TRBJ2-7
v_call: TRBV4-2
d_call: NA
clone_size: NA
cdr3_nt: TGTGCCAGCAGCCTCTCACAAGGGAGTTACGACGAGCAGTACTTC
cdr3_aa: CASSLSQGSYDEQYF

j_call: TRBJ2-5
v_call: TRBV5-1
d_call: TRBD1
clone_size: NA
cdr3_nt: TGCGCCAGCAGCTTGGGACTACAGGGGGAAGAGACCCAGTACTTC
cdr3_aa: CASSLGLQGEETQYF

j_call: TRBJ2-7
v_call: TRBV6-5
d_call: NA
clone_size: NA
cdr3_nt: TGTGCCAGCAGTCCCTCGGGGTACGAGCAGTACTTC
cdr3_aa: CASSPSGYEQYF

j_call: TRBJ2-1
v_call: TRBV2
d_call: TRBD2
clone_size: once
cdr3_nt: TGTGCCAGCAGGGGGACTAGCGGGATCTCCTACAATGAGCAGTTCTTC
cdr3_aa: CASRGTSGISYNEQFF

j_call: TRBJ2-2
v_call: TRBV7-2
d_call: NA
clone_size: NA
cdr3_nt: TGTGCCAGCAGAGGGGGGGGTTCCACCGGGGAGCTGTTTTTT
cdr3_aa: CASRGGGSTGELFF

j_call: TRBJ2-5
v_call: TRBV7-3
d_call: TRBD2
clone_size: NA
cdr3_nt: TGTGCCAGCAGCTCGGGACTAGCGGGAGAGACCCAGTACTTC
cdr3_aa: CASSSGLAGETQYF

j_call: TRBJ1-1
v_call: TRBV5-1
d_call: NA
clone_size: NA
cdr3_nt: TGCGCCAGCAGCGTCGATGGGGCGTCGGACACTGAAGCTTTCTTT
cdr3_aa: CASSVDGASDTEAFF

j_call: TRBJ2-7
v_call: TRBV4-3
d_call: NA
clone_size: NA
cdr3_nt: TGCGCCAGCAGCCAAGATTCCGGGTCCTACGAGCAGTACTTC
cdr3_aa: CASSQDSGSYEQYF

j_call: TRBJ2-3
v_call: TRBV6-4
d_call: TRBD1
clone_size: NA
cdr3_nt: TGTGCCAGCAGTGACTCGACAGGGGGCGCAGATACGCAGTATTTT
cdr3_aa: CASSDSTGGADTQYF

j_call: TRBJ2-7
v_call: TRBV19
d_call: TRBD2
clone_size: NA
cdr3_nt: TGTGCCAGTACCCGGACTAGCGGGAGGCCGGGAGAGCAGTACTTC
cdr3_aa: CASTRTSGRPGEQYF

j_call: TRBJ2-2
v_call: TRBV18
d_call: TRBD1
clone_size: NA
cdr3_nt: TGTGCCAGCTCCGACAGGGAAACCGGGGAGCTGTTTTTT
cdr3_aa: CASSDRETGELFF

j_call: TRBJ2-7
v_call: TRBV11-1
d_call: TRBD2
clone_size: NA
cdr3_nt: TGTGCCAGCAGCCTTCCACCGGCGGGAGTATTGTACGAGCAGTACTTC
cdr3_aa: CASSLPPAGVLYEQYF

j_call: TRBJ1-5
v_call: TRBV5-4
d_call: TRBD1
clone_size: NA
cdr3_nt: TGTGCCAGCAGCTTGGGGGGCGGGACAGGGGGCGGTCAGCCCCAGCATTTT
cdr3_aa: CASSLGGGTGGGQPQHF

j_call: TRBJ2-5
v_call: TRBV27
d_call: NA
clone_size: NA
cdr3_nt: TGTGCCAGCAGTCCCACCTGGCGCGCGGAGGAGACCCAGTACTTC
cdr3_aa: CASSPTWRAEETQYF

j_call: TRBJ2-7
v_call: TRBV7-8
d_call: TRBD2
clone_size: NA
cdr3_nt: TGTGCCAGCCTCCTAGCGGGAGAGGAGTACTTC
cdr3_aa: CASLLAGEEYF

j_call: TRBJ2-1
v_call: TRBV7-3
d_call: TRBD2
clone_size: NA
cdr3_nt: TGTGCCAGCAGCCGAAGCGGGGGAGACTCCTACAATGAGCAGTTCTTC
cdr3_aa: CASSRSGGDSYNEQFF

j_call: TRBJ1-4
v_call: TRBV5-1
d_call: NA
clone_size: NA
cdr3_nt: TGCGCCAGCAGCCTTAGAGACTCCTCCAGTGAAAAACTGTTTTTT
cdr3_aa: CASSLRDSSSEKLFF

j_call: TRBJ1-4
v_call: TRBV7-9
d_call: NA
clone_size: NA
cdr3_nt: TGTGCCAGCAGCCCACCCCTTGGGGGACACACTAATGAAAAACTGTTTTTT
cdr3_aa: CASSPPLGGHTNEKLFF

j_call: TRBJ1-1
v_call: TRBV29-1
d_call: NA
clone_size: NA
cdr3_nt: TGCAGCGTACCACTAAAAACAGGGAATACTGAAGCTTTCTTT
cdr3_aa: CSVPLKTGNTEAFF

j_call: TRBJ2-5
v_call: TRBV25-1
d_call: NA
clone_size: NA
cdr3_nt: TGTGCCAGCAGTGAATCTTTGGTGGTGGGGCAAGAGACCCGGTACTTC
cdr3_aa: CASSESLVVGQETRYF

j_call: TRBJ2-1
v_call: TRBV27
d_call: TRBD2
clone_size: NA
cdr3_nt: TGTGCCAGCAGGGGGGCATGGACTAGCGGGAGTATCAAAAGCTACAATGAGCAGTTCTTC
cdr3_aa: CASRGAWTSGSIKSYNEQFF

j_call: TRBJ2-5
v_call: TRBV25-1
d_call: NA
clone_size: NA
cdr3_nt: TGTGCCAGCAGTGAGAACGCTATCTCCTACTTC
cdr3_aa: CASSENAISYF

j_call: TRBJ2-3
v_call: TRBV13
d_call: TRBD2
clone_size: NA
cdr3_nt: TGTGCCAGCAGCTTAGCGGGAGGGCCGAAGTTCCCAGATACGCAGTATTTT
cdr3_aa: CASSLAGGPKFPDTQYF

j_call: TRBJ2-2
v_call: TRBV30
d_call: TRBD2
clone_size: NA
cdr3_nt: TGTGCCTGGGCACCGGGACTAGCGAACACCGGGGAGCTGTTTTTT
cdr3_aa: CAWAPGLANTGELFF

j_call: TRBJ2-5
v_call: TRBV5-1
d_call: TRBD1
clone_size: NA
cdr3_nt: TGCGCCAGCAGCTCGTGGACAGGGGGCCGGGGGGAGACCCAGTACTTC
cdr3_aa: CASSSWTGGRGETQYF

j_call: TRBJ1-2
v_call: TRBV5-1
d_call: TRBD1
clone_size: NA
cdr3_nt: TGCGCCAGCAGCTTGGCCCAGTCCAGGGCAGGGGGCGATGGCTACACCTTC
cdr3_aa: CASSLAQSRAGGDGYTF

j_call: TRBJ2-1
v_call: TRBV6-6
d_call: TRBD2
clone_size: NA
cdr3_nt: TGTGCCAGCAGCCTCGATAGCGGGAGAAGTGAGCAGTTCTTC
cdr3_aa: CASSLDSGRSEQFF

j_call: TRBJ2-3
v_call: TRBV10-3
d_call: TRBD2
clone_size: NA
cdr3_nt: TGTGCCATCAGTGAGTCGTATAGCGGGAGGTTAGATACGCAGTATTTT
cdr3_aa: CAISESYSGRLDTQYF

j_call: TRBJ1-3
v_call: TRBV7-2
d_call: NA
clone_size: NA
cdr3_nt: TGTGCCAGCAGCTTAGCGAGGAACTCTGGAAACACCATATATTTT
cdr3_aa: CASSLARNSGNTIYF

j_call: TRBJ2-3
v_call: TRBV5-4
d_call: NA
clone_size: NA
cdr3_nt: TGTGCCAGCAGCTTGGATTCGATAGCGGTCACAGATACGCAGTATTTT
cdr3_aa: CASSLDSIAVTDTQYF

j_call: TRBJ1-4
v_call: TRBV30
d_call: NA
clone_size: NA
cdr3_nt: TGTGCCTGGAGTGTAGGGCAGGGGTATGAAAAACTGTTTTTT
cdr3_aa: CAWSVGQGYEKLFF

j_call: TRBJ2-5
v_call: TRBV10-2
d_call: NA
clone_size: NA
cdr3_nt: TGCGCCAGCAGTCCTCTCACTAGGGAAGAGACCCAGTACTTC
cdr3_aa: CASSPLTREETQYF

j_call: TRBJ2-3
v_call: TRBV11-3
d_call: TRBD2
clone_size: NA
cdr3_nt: TGTGCCAGCAGCCGTTTTTGGGCGGGAGGGATCACAGATACGCAGTATTTT
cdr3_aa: CASSRFWAGGITDTQYF

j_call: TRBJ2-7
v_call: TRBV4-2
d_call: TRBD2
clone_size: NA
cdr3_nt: TGTGCCAGCAGCCAAGTCTCTAGCGGGAGGGGCAACGAGCAGTACTTC
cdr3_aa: CASSQVSSGRGNEQYF

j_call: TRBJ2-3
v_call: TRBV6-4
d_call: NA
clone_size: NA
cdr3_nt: TGTGCCAGCAGCGAGAACTCAGGGGTTGATACGCAGTATTTT
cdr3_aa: CASSENSGVDTQYF

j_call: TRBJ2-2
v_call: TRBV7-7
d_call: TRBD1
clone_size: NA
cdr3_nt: TGTGCTAGTTCCGCGACAGGGAGAGTCGGGGAGCTGTTTTTT
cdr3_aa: CASSATGRVGELFF

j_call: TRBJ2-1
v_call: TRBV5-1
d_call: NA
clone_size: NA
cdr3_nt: TGCGCCAGCAGCTTGGTATTGCGGGATGGACAGTTCTTC
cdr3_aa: CASSLVLRDGQFF

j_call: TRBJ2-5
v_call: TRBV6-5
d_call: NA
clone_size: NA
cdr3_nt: TGTGCCAGCAGCCCGACATACCAAGAGACCCAGTACTTC
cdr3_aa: CASSPTYQETQYF

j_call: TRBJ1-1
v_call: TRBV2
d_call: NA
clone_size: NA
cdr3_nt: TGTGCCAGCAGTCTTGGGCAGGGAAACACTGAAGCTTTCTTT
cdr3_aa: CASSLGQGNTEAFF

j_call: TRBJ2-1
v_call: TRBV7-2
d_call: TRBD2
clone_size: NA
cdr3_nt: TGTGCCAGCAGCCCCCGCGGAACTAGCGGCTACAATGAGCAGTTCTTC
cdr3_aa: CASSPRGTSGYNEQFF

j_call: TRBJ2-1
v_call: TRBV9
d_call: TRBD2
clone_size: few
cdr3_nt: TGTGCCAGCAGTCCCGGGGGGGTGGAGGGTCTTGAGCAGTTCTTC
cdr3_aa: CASSPGGVEGLEQFF

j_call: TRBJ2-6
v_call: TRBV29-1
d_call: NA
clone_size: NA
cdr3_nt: TGCAGCGTTGGAGTCTCTGGGGCCAACGTCCTGACTTTC
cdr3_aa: CSVGVSGANVLTF

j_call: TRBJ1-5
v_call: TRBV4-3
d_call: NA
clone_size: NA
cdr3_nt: TGCGCCAGCAGCCAAGATTTGGAGGGTCAGCCCCAGCATTTT
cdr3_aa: CASSQDLEGQPQHF

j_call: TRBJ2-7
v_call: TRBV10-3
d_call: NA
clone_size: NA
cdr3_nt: TGTGCCATCAGTGATCCCGCGGGAGAGCAGTACTTC
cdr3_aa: CAISDPAGEQYF

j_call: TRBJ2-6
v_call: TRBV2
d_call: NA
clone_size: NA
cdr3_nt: TGTGCCAGTACCAGGGGAAGGGCCAACGGCCTGACTTTC
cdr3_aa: CASTRGRANGLTF

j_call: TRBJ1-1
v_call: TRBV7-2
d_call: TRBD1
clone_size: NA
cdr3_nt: TGTGCCAGCAGCGACAGGGGTGAGAACACTGAAGCTTTCTTT
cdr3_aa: CASSDRGENTEAFF

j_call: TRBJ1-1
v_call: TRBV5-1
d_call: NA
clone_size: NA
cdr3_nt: TGCGCCAGCAGCTTGGGGTCGGTAGTGACTGAAGCTTTCTTT
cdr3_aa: CASSLGSVVTEAFF

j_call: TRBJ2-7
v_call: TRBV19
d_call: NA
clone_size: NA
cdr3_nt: TGTGCCAGTAGTCCCGAGGGCCCAGGGGGGATATTCCACGAGCAGTACTTC
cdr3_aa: CASSPEGPGGIFHEQYF

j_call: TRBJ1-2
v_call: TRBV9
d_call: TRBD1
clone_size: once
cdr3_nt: TGTGCCAGCAGCGAGGGACAGGGGTTCGAAGGCTATGGCTACACCTTC
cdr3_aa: CASSEGQGFEGYGYTF

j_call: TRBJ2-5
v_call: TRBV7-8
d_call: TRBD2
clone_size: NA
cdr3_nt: TGTGCCAGCAGCATAGCGGGAGGGGATGAGACCCAGTACTTC
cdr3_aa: CASSIAGGDETQYF

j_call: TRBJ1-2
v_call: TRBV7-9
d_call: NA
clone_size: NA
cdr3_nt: TGTGCCAGCACCTCGCGCGTATCTAACTATGGCTACACCTTC
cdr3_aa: CASTSRVSNYGYTF

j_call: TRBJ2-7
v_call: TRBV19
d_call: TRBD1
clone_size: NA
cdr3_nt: TGTGCCAGTAGTATTACAGGGGGAGCCTACGAGCAGTACTTC
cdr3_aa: CASSITGGAYEQYF

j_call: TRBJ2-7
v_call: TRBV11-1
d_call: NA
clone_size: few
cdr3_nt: TGTGCCAGCAGCTTATTCCCGGAGGCCTACGAGCAGTACTTC
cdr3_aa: CASSLFPEAYEQYF

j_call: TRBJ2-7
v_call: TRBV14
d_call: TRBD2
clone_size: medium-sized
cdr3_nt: TGTGCCAGCAGCCATGGGGGGTCTAGCGGGTACGAGCAGTACTTC
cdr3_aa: CASSHGGSSGYEQYF

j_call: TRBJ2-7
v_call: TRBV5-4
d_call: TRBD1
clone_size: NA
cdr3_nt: TGTGCCAGCAGCTCACCCGGACAGGGAACCTACGAGCAGTACTTC
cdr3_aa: CASSSPGQGTYEQYF